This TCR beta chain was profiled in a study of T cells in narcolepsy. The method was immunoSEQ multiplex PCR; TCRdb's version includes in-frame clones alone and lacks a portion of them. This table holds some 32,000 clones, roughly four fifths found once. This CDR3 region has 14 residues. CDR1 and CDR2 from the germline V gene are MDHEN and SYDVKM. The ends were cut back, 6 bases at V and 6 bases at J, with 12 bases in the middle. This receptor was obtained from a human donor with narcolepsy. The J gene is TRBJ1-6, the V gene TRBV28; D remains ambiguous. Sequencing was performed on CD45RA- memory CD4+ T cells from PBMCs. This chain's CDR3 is CASSPGGPNSPLHF. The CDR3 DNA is TGTGCCAGCAGCCCGGGAGGGCCTAATTCACCCCTCCACTTT. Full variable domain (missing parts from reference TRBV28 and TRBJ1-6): DVKVTQSSRYLVKRTGEKVFLECVQDMDHENMFWYRQDPGLGLRLIYFSYDVKMKEKGDIPEGYSVSREKKERFSLILESASTNQTSMYLCASSPGGPNSPLHFGNGTRLTVT.